This entry lists 26 T cell receptor beta chains sequenced from one sample in a study of blood T cell repertoires in COVID-19. The table came from immunoSEQ multiplex PCR; TCRdb's copy has only in-frame clones and leaves some out. The sample has 170,000 or so clones, around 83% seen once. Material for sequencing was peripheral blood. Receptors originate from a woman between 65 and 79 years old with COVID-19, enrolled during active disease.

This chain's CDR3 is CASRGGFKDEKLFF. CDR3 bases: TGTGCCTCACGAGGTGGGTTCAAGGATGAAAAACTGTTTTTT. This chain connects TRBV2 to TRBJ1-4; no clear D gene. This CDR3 comprises 14 residues. Germline CDR1 reads SNHLY; CDR2 reads FYNNEI. Deletions cut 11 bases from V and 6 bases from J, with 19 bases between.

The rearrangement joins TRBV5-1 to TRBJ2-3, with D possibly TRBD2 on 6 matching bases. The germline V gene has CDR1 SGHRS and CDR2 YFSETQ. The V end lost 4 bases, the J end lost 2 bases, and 20 bases lay between the germline ends. This CDR3 has 17 amino acids. The CDR3 loop reads CASSPAWRVPITDTQYF. The CDR3 nucleotides are TGCGCCAGCAGCCCCGCTTGGAGGGTTCCCATCACAGATACGCAGTATTTT.

The genes are TRBV6-5 and TRBJ2-7; tentative D call: TRBD2 (5 bases). V was shortened by 9 bases and J by 0 bases, with 15 bases between the two germline ends. Looked up from germline, CDR1 is MNHEY and CDR2 is SVGAGI. This CDR3 spans 14 amino acids. DNA of the CDR3: TGTGCCAGTCATCCCGACGGGAACTCCTACGAGCAGTACTTC. Translated: CASHPDGNSYEQYF.

V gene TRBV27 combines with J gene TRBJ2-7, with D perhaps TRBD1 (5 bases). Trimming took 2 bases from V and 2 from J, leaving 7 bases between them. Germline assignment: CDR1 MNHEY and CDR2 SMNVEV (reference sequence). The CDR3 sequence is 13 residues long. In nucleotides, the CDR3 is TGTGCCAGCAGTTTAGGGGCCACCTACGAGCAGTACTTC. Translated, it gives CASSLGATYEQYF.

The rearrangement uses TRBV3-1 (or the pseudogene TRBV3-2) and TRBJ2-7; 7 positions agree with TRBD2. The CDR3 is 15 amino acids. CDR1 and CDR2 (germline): LGHDT, YNNKEL (reference sequence). The V gene end was trimmed by 0 bases and the J gene end by 5 bases; junction bases not matched to a gene: 7. In DNA form, the CDR3 reads TGTGCCAGCAGCCAAGATAAGGGGAGGGCCCACGAGCAGTACTTC. Protein product: CASSQDKGRAHEQYF.

This sequence joins TRBV19 and TRBJ2-3, with D perhaps matching TRBD2 (6 bases). This CDR3 is 15 amino acids long. The germline V gene has CDR1 LNHDA and CDR2 SQIVND (reference sequence). V was pared by 3 bases and J by 2 bases, with 12 bases between. The CDR3 sequence is CASSMRGPSTDTQYF. The DNA for the CDR3 is TGTGCCAGTAGTATGCGGGGCCCCTCCACAGATACGCAGTATTTT.

The table lists this clone with a few counts. The chain carries TRBV7-2 and TRBJ2-3, with 12 positions matching TRBD2. The V and J ends lost 5 bases and 3 bases, in that order; junction bases with no gene match: 12. This CDR3 contains 18 residues. Germline loops: CDR1 SGHTA, CDR2 FQGNSA. In nucleotides, the CDR3 is TGTGCCAGCAGCCGTGGACTAGCGGGACTGGGGGGGACAGATACGCAGTATTTT. This translates into CASSRGLAGLGGTDTQYF.

This clone was seen a single time. The chain recombines TRBV28 with TRBJ2-7; maybe TRBD2 (7 bases). The V gene lost 6 bases and the J gene lost 4 bases, with 13 bases spanning the gap. CDR1 is MDHEN, CDR2 SYDVKM, per germline. The CDR3 extends over 13 amino acids. CDR3 protein: CASSRGGGYEQYF. For the CDR3, the DNA is TGTGCCAGCAGCCGCGGGGGCGGGTACGAGCAGTACTTC. Full variable domain (remainder filled in from reference TRBV28 and TRBJ2-7): DVKVTQSSRYLVKRTGEKVFLECVQDMDHENMFWYRQDPGLGLRLIYFSYDVKMKEKGDIPEGYSVSREKKERFSLILESASTNQTSMYLCASSRGGGYEQYFGPGTRLTVT.

The rearrangement joins TRBV6-2 or TRBV6-3 to TRBJ1-3, with unresolved D. Trimming cost V 2 bases and J 1 base, with 12 bases left between them. Germline-derived CDR1 and CDR2 are MNHEY and SVGEGT. The length of the CDR3 is 16 residues. Here the CDR3 reads CASSYLGEFSGNTIYF. CDR3 sequence (DNA): TGTGCCAGCAGTTACCTCGGGGAGTTTTCTGGAAACACCATATATTTT.

The chain has TRBV4-1 and TRBJ1-1; D is unresolved. The CDR3 extends over 16 amino acids. CDR1 is MGHRA and CDR2 is YSYEKL in the germline V gene. Trimming took 2 bases from V and 2 from J, leaving 15 bases between them. CDR3 in amino acids: CASSQKRGQVNTEAFF. As DNA, the CDR3 is TGCGCCAGCAGCCAAAAAAGAGGGCAGGTTAACACTGAAGCTTTCTTT.

J is TRBJ1-2 and V is TRBV7-9; D may be TRBD1 (6 bases). Germline V lookup: CDR1 SEHNR, CDR2 FQNEAQ (reference sequence). The V and J ends lost 2 bases and 8 bases respectively, with 18 bases between them. The length of the CDR3 is 15 residues. The CDR3 region has the DNA TGTGCCAGCAGCTTATTTGGGACACCAAACGGAGGCTACACCTTC. Its translation is CASSLFGTPNGGYTF.

The J gene is TRBJ2-1, the V gene TRBV7-2, with 8 positions matching TRBD1. Germline CDR1 and CDR2: SGHTA and FQGNSA. V lost 5 bases and J lost 9; bases outside the gene matches: 9. The CDR3 is 14 residues long. The CDR3 reads CASSGRQGRSEQFF. The CDR3 DNA follows: TGTGCCAGCAGCGGTCGACAGGGGAGGAGTGAGCAGTTCTTC.

The genes are TRBV27 and TRBJ2-3, with 8 bases lining up with TRBD2. Looked up from germline, CDR1 is MNHEY and CDR2 is SMNVEV (reference sequence). The CDR3 runs to 17 residues. V lost 8 bases and J lost 0; bases outside the gene matches: 13. CDR3 coding DNA: TGTGCCAGCCGTGGAAAGGGCGGGGGGATTAGCACAGATACGCAGTATTTT. This codes for CASRGKGGGISTDTQYF.

This chain links TRBV5-1 with TRBJ2-1, with 12 positions matching TRBD2. This CDR3 contains 15 residues. CDR1 and CDR2 from the germline V gene are SGHRS and YFSETQ. V trimming: 6 bases; J trimming: 6 bases; junction bases outside the gene matches: 7. The CDR3 region is CASNPRGLAGNEQFF. The CDR3 nucleotides read TGCGCCAGCAACCCCAGGGGACTAGCGGGCAATGAGCAGTTCTTC.

The chain has TRBV7-2 and TRBJ2-7; 8 bases agree with TRBD1. CDR3 size: 13 residues. From germline, CDR1 is SGHTA and CDR2 FQGNSA. Unmatched junction bases numbered 8, after V lost 6 bases and J lost 7 bases. Written as DNA, the CDR3 is TGTGCCAGCAGTCAAGGACAGGGTAGGGAGCAGTACTTC. Its translation: CASSQGQGREQYF.

This clone occurred many times. The chain joins TRBV6-5 to TRBJ2-2, with 8 bases matching TRBD1. The germline V gene encodes CDR1 MNHEY and CDR2 SVGAGI. The CDR3 runs to 14 residues. Trimming cost V 4 bases and J 6 bases; bases outside gene matches: 4. The CDR3 region is CASSSTTGAGELFF. The CDR3 DNA reads as TGTGCCAGCAGTTCGACGACAGGGGCCGGGGAGCTGTTTTTT.

The chain joins TRBV19 to TRBJ1-5; D unclear. Germline CDR1 LNHDA, CDR2 SQIVND (reference sequence). Trimming took 7 bases from V and 3 from J, leaving 13 bases between them. The CDR3 spans 14 residues. CDR3 sequence: CASIDKKANQPQHF. The CDR3 nucleotides read TGTGCCAGTATTGACAAAAAGGCCAATCAGCCCCAGCATTTT.

This chain links TRBV3-1 (or the pseudogene TRBV3-2) with TRBJ2-5; 12 bases line up with TRBD2. V trimming: 6 bases; J trimming: 5 bases; junction bases outside the gene matches: 4. Germline V gene sequence: CDR1 LGHDT, CDR2 YNNKEL (reference sequence). The CDR3 extends over 14 amino acids. The CDR3 protein is CASRPGTSGETQYF. For the CDR3, the DNA is TGTGCCAGCAGGCCGGGGACTAGCGGGGAGACCCAGTACTTC.

The chain couples TRBV7-2 to TRBJ2-7; no clear D. The CDR3 runs to 14 residues. Germline V gene sequence: CDR1 SGHTA, CDR2 FQGNSA. Trimming stripped 5 bases from V and 3 bases from J, with 14 bases between. This CDR3 is CASSLVGSNYEQYF. In DNA form, the CDR3 reads TGTGCCAGCAGCCTAGTGGGCAGCAACTACGAGCAGTACTTC.

This clone is a singleton in its sample. The chain couples TRBV27 to TRBJ2-7; TRBD2 matches 9 bases. This CDR3 is built from 14 residues. Trimming took 6 bases from V and 3 from J; bases not matched to a gene: 6. The germline V gene has CDR1 MNHEY and CDR2 SMNVEV (reference sequence). The CDR3 nucleotides read TGTGCCAGCAGGAGCGGGGGGTCCCTCTACGAGCAGTACTTC. Translation: CASRSGGSLYEQYF.

The CDR3 region is CASSIAGQGEGGYTF. In nucleotides, the CDR3 is TGTGCCAGCAGCATTGCAGGGCAAGGGGAAGGAGGCTACACCTTC. V and J are TRBV9 and TRBJ1-2, with a weak D call TRBD1 (5 bases). Looked up from germline, CDR1 is SGDLS and CDR2 is YYNGEE. The CDR3 totals 15 residues. V was trimmed by 4 bases and J by 8 bases, leaving 21 bases between them.

The chain employs TRBV24-1 and TRBJ1-2, with TRBD1 as a possible D gene (6 bases). CDR3 length: 12 amino acids. Germline loops: CDR1 KGHDR, CDR2 SFDVKD. Trimming removed 6 bases from V and 4 bases from J, with 8 bases in between. CDR3 DNA: TGTGCCACCAGTTTAGGGGGCTATGGCTACACCTTC. It yields the protein CATSLGGYGYTF.

The rearrangement uses TRBV19 and TRBJ2-1, with 9 bases identical to TRBD2. The CDR3 totals 14 residues. Germline V lookup: CDR1 LNHDA, CDR2 SQIVND (reference sequence). V was pared by 8 bases and J by 6 bases, with 8 bases of the junction left unmatched. The DNA for the CDR3 is TGTGCCAGTGCTGCGGGAGGGCGGGGCAATGAGCAGTTCTTC. This codes for CASAAGGRGNEQFF.

This clone was picked up a small number of times. V is TRBV27 and J is TRBJ2-5; 7 bases are a match to TRBD2. Looked up from germline, CDR1 is MNHEY and CDR2 is SMNVEV (reference sequence). CDR3 size: 18 residues. V lost 3 bases to trimming and J lost 6 bases; unmatched junction nucleotides: 19. Written as DNA, the CDR3 is TGTGCCAGCAGTTTTTCTCAGGGAGGACTGGGAGGGAGGAAGACCCAGTACTTC. It specifies CASSFSQGGLGGRKTQYF.

CDR3 residues: CASGRVRGSSYNEQFF. The CDR3 DNA is TGTGCCAGCGGGAGGGTACGGGGGAGCTCCTACAATGAGCAGTTCTTC. The V gene is TRBV6-6, the J gene TRBJ2-1; 7 bases line up with TRBD2. This CDR3 has 16 amino acids. Germline CDR1 reads MNHNY; CDR2 reads SVGAGI (reference sequence). V was clipped by 8 bases and J by 0 bases; unmatched bases: 10.

This chain links TRBV5-4 with TRBJ2-4; D gene uncertain. The germline V gene has CDR1 SGHNT and CDR2 YYREEE (reference sequence). V lost 0 bases and J lost 11, with 9 bases in between. The CDR3 consists of 12 residues. The DNA for the CDR3 is TGTGCCAGCAGCTTGGGTAGTTTAGTTCAGTACTTC. Translating it yields CASSLGSLVQYF.